The present T cell receptor beta chain was sequenced within a study of T cell responses to AZD1222 COVID-19 vaccine. Study information: Pooling covered second doses at about 4 or about 12 weeks.

The CDR3 covers 13 residues. V shed 5 bases and J shed 11 bases, with 18 bases lying between them. Germline V gives CDR1 SEHNR, CDR2 FQNEAQ (reference sequence). Some clones are missing from TCRdb's copy, which holds only in-frame ones; the method was immunoSEQ multiplex PCR. The sample consists of approximately 120,000 clones, 93% of them appearing once. This sequence was found in an adult in good health. The input for sequencing was peripheral blood, taken on day 0 of AZD1222 vaccination. The rearrangement joins TRBV7-9 to TRBJ1-1; D is undetermined. CDR3 DNA: TGTGCCAGCAGCCCCGAACACGCCTTGGTGGCTTTCTTT. Translating gives CASSPEHALVAFF.